This TCR beta chain was recorded in a study of cytomegalovirus exposure and HLA in healthy donors (dated by TCRdb to 2017 to 2019). Regarding the complete study: In an earlier analysis of fewer than 750 of the donors, less than 350 Gb of sequence data and 90 million to 120 million unique TCR beta sequences from approximately 180 million T cells were reported. An early release that covered roughly 600 HLA-typed donors contained approximately 290 gigabases of sequencing data and around 85 million unique TCR sequences. Of the roughly 400 genotyped donors, over 65% fell in the genetic ancestry cluster associated with self-reported Caucasian donors. The study was designed to test whether signatures of past pathogen exposure could be identified by cataloging public T cell receptors. The study used immunosequencing to profile the T cell repertoires of 670 or so subjects and linked those repertoires to cytomegalovirus serostatus. In addition to the first cohort of 500 to 850 subjects, a separate validation cohort of approximately 130 different subjects was used. To predict cytomegalovirus infection status, the study brought together high-throughput TCR immunosequencing, statistical association of individual TCRs with disease status, and machine learning. A later analysis re-analyzed previously published TCR beta repertoires from roughly 600 donors and added high-resolution HLA genotyping to study TCR occurrence patterns. In the later analysis, no new phenotypic data were used to find candidate immune exposures; instead, reliance was placed on TCR beta sequences and their occurrence across donors. An earlier analysis of around 580 of the donors used high-throughput TCR beta sequencing to judge whether each TCR beta V gene segment behaved as functional or pseudogenic. Donor age, sex, ethnicity and CMV serostatus were compiled alongside the repertoire data. In a later genetic analysis, genome-wide SNP genotypes for about 55% of the roughly 700 donors were used, and that subset was treated as a discovery cohort. All discovery cohort repertoires had been generated using a single sequencing platform. Class I and class II HLA loci were covered by the typing at four-digit resolution. Typing coverage differed by locus: A, B, C, DRB1 and DQB1 were typed in roughly 620-630 donors, DQA1 in 500 to 550, DPA1 in 600 to 610, and DPB1 in around 490. About five DR-DQ haplotypes were handled as single units for association and clustering because linkage in the cohort was strong. Among roughly 400 genotyped donors of the cohort, an average of around 250,000 unique TCR beta nucleotide sequences was sequenced per donor, of which roughly 17% were non-productive. Results and caveats for the whole study, not just this receptor: Only TCR beta chains were sequenced in this cohort, and the absence of alpha or paired-chain data limited detectable features. A further reported finding was that TCR beta sequences accurately predicted the HLA-A and HLA-B alleles for most subjects in the first cohort. Because the 87-base-pair reads could not distinguish some IMGT-functional V segments, including TRBV6-2 and TRBV6-3, those segments were excluded. Linkage disequilibrium might explain the correlated functional status among segregating V segments, but an unknown experimental factor could not be ruled out. Broadly in line with IMGT annotations, most TCR beta V segments showed up in productive rearrangements about 90% or about 30% of the time in an earlier analysis of under 700 of the donors. According to the authors, the approach could potentially be generalized to other disease states and immunological phenotypes. A later analysis associated approximately 17,000 TCR beta sequences with specific HLA alleles at a false discovery rate of 0.05. Because some donors lacked HLA typing at each locus, the association tests relied only on the typed subset. The classifier was reported to diagnose cytomegalovirus status with high specificity and sensitivity in both the original and validation cohorts. A total of 150 or so TCR beta chains were listed by the study as associated with cytomegalovirus. A later analysis found that HLA-associated TCR beta chains were more clonally expanded and had lower generation probabilities than equally common non-associated chains. A later analysis found that TCR association rates varied across HLA loci, with DRB1 alleles showing the most associated TCRs and HLA-C alleles the fewest. In a later genetic analysis, a missense DCLRE1C variant was associated with V-gene and J-gene trimming of TCR beta chains, and the association was replicated in an independent cohort. When HLA alleles, especially DR and DQ, strongly co-occurred, attributing TCR associations to individual alleles was difficult. Because counts were too low, about 15 rarely observed V segments, including chromosome 9 orphons, were left out of the earlier analysis of 500 to 750 of the donors. Most CMV-associated TCR beta chains appeared to be HLA-restricted in a later analysis, and the HLA associations seemed to be driven largely by CMV exposure. Roughly uniform sequencing depth across donors was assumed in presence/absence analyses, although this assumption may not hold. Immune exposure information for the cohort was limited to CMV serostatus. In a later analysis, several top co-occurrence clusters were reported to appear linked to parvovirus B19, influenza, CMV and Epstein-Barr virus. A few of the identified cytomegalovirus-associated TCR beta chains were confirmed in vitro to be specific for cytomegalovirus antigens. Most TCR sequences were observed very rarely across donors, whereas some public TCRs were present in many individuals. Compared with the approximately 710-donor mean, donors in an Asian-associated ancestry cluster had fewer N-insertions in productive TCRs, according to a later genetic analysis. A group of highly shared sequence variants was considered likely to be a technical artifact of the sequencing pipeline.

A remark on this clone: Its recognized antigen is unknown. No qualities accompany the bases; no much larger clone lies one base away.

The junction shows trimming of 7 bases on V and 3 bases on J, and the gene matches do not reach 8 bases of it. Counted from cysteine to phenylalanine, this CDR3 has 14 amino acids. Only the CDR3 part of the read is kept: 42 bases, read in frame from the first base. CDR1 MDHEN and CDR2 SYDVKM were looked up in the germline V gene. The cohort consisted of more than 650 healthy bone marrow donors. At the time of sampling, every cohort member was nominally healthy, though immune exposures that went unrecorded were likely present. The donor was CMV seropositive and was included in the group of almost 300 seropositive cohort members. A peripheral blood sample was collected from each donor, and TCR beta sequencing was performed on peripheral blood mononuclear cells. Genomic DNA extraction from the blood cell samples was performed with the Qiagen DNeasy Blood Extraction Kit. The library was produced with the immunoSEQ multiplex PCR assay. For the multiplex PCR, a mixture combining 60 forward primers for TCR Vbeta segments and 13 reverse primers for TCR Jbeta segments was used. The CDR3 region of rearranged TCR beta genes was amplified from genomic DNA by a multiplex PCR assay. The amplified TCR beta libraries were sequenced on the Illumina HiSeq System as 87-base-pair reads. The paper's processing steps were these. In a later analysis, 77 million or so unique TCR beta chains were counted across the roughly 670 repertoires, and roughly 9.9 million of these chains were shared by at least two donors. Raw reads were error-corrected and collapsed into unique sequences by a nearest-neighbor algorithm in which closely related sequences were merged to remove PCR and sequencing errors. Alignment of CDR3 sequences to IMGT reference sequences was used to assign V, D and J gene segments. For a sequence to be retained, at least a six-nucleotide match to both a V gene segment and a J gene segment was required. A rearrangement counted as productive if the CDR3 had no stop codons and remained in frame with V and J, and every other rearrangement counted as non-productive. CDR3 was defined according to IMGT convention as the region running from the second conserved V-encoded cysteine to the conserved J-encoded phenylalanine. The earlier analysis of about 640 of the donors excluded any sequence lacking an unambiguous match to a single V gene segment. In an earlier analysis of almost 600 of the donors, a V segment was called functional when productive rearrangements were above 56.7%, and segregating when the standard deviation between donors exceeded 5%. A statistical classification framework was built to diagnose cytomegalovirus status from the catalog of TCR beta chain sequences. A later analysis assigned V and J genes by comparing TCR nucleotide sequences with IMGT/GENE-DB human TR gene sequences. Using the TCRdist pipeline, a later analysis assigned CDR3 sequences along with most-parsimonious VDJ recombination scenarios. A later analysis defined each TCR beta chain by its CDR3 amino acid sequence plus V-gene family, and excluded reads lacking a unique V-gene family. To address suspected cross-contamination and a sequencing artifact, a later analysis removed some 620 highly shared, low-generation-probability nucleotide sequences. A later analysis calculated a clonal expansion index for each public chain from normalized within-repertoire ranks of inferred template counts. In a later analysis, generation probabilities were computed with a VDJ recombination model fitted to out-of-frame rearrangements, and the resulting probabilities were checked against IGoR. In a later analysis, TCR-TCR, TCR-HLA and TCR-CMV co-occurrence was scored with hypergeometric tests, and a repertoire-size bias correction was applied to TCR pairs. In a later analysis, false discovery rates were estimated by permuting HLA or CMV assignments 20 times. In a later analysis, co-occurring TCRs were grouped with DBSCAN, and TCRdist sequence similarity was added when clustering was performed within HLA-allele-positive subsets. Repertoires with fewer than 30,000 or more than 120,000 public chains were left out of co-occurrence clustering, as were about 5 repertoires with anomalous nucleotide sharing. The table comes from immuneACCESS by way of TCRdb, which keeps in-frame sequences with V and J called. Part of the clones is missing from these tables; in studies checked, under half for an unresolved V gene and the rest for unknown reasons. Clone size and V and J calls were adopted from that table, with D and trimming inferred from the DNA. In all, the sample holds about 130,000 clones, and approximately 70% of those were seen once. Under 5.5% of the sample is held by the ten biggest clonotypes.

The material sequenced was PBMCs. The rearranged segments are TRBV28 and TRBJ2-7; 8 central nucleotides agree with TRBD1. The sequence derives from a man aged 55 to 69 in good health and CMV-seropositive. Here the CDR3 is given as CASNPTGAHYEQYF. The nucleotides are TGTGCCAGCAACCCGACAGGGGCCCACTACGAGCAGTACTTC.